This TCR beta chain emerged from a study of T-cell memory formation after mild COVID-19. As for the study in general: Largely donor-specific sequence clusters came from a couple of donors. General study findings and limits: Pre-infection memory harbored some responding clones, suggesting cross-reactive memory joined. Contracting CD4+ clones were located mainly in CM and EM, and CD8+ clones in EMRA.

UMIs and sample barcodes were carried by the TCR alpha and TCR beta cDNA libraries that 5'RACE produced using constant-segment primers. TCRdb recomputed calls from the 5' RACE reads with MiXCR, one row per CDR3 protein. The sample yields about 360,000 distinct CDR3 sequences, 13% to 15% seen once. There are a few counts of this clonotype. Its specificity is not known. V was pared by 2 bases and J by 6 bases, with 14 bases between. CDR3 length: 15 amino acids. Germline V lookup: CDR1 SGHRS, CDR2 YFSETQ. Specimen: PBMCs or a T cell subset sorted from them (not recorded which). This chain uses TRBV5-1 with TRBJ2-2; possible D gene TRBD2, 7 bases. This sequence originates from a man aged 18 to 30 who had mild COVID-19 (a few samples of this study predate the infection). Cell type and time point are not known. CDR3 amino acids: CASSFQQGGAGELFF. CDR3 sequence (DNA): TGCGCCAGCAGCTTCCAACAGGGAGGGGCCGGGGAGCTGTTTTTT.